The clone carrying this TCR beta chain was observed once. The source of the sample is a study of blood T cell repertoires in COVID-19. The study recruited people aged about 18 to 90 years across around 24 US areas. Trimming at V came to 3 bases and at J to 3 bases, leaving 11 bases not matched to a gene. Germline V gene lookup returns CDR1 LNHDA and CDR2 SQIVND (reference sequence). CDR3 length: 18 amino acids. Some clones are missing from TCRdb's copy, which holds only in-frame ones; the method was immunoSEQ multiplex PCR. This sample has some 460,000 clones, with around 87% found just once. The TCR was taken from a woman aged 18 to 35 who had recovered from COVID-19. This chain connects TRBV19 to TRBJ1-1; 12 nucleotides line up with TRBD1. The sample consisted of PBMCs or T cells enriched from blood (not recorded which). CDR3 DNA: TGTGCCAGTAGTATGAGGCCCGGGACAGGGGGCGCGGACACTGAAGCTTTCTTT. Translated: CASSMRPGTGGADTEAFF.